This T cell receptor (beta chain) was recorded in a study (dated by TCRdb to 2022 to 2024). The study at large found these results: According to the authors, more investigation is needed, including longitudinal sampling and evaluation of a control group.

PBMCs were isolated from peripheral blood, and TCR beta sequencing was performed on genomic DNA from unsorted PBMCs. TCR beta chain repertoires were profiled by survey-level sequencing on the immunoSEQ platform. The paper's data handling went like this. Repertoire diversity was measured with the inverse Simpson index, and CDR3 amino acid length spectratypes and V-J pairing frequencies were compared. Clonotypes specific to SARS-CoV-2, CMV, influenza A and EBV were annotated by matching TCR beta CDR3 sequences against VDJdb. The table was pulled from immuneACCESS by TCRdb, which kept in-frame rearrangements only. Such tables lose some clones; where checked, under half of the loss comes from unresolved V genes, and the rest has no known cause. That table is the source of V, J and clone size, and D and trimming were worked out from the DNA. The table for this sample lists 40,000 to 55,000 clones; 80% to 95% of them were counted only once. The ten most abundant clones make up about 11% of the sample.

About this clone: Its antigen is still unknown. Base quality data are lacking; no much larger clone is found one base away.

The CDR1 and CDR2 encoded by the germline V gene are MNHNS and SASEGT. Taken from cysteine to phenylalanine, the CDR3 has 12 residues. This entry keeps only the CDR3 DNA: 36 bases, framed from base 1. V and J lose 3 bases and 4 bases, and a span of 4 bases separates them. The sequenced material came from PBMCs. The chain couples TRBV6-1 to TRBJ1-5; the D gene assignment is ambiguous. This sequence was found in a man aged 40-55 years with rheumatoid arthritis. The DNA sequence is as follows: TGTGCCAGCAGTGATAAGAATCAGCCCCAGCATTTT. This sequence encodes CASSDKNQPQHF.